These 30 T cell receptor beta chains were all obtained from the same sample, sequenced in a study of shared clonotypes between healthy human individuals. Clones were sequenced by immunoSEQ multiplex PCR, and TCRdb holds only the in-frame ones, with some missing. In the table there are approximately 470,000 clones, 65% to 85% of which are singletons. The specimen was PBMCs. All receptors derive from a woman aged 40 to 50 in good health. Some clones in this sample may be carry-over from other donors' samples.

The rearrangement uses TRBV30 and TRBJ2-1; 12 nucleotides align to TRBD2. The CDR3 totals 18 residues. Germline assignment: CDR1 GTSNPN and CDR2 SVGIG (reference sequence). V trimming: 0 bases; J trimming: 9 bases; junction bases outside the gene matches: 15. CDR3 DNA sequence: TGTGCCTGGAGTGTAGTCTTCCCCCTAGCGGGAGGGCCTAGTGAGCAGTTCTTC. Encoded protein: CAWSVVFPLAGGPSEQFF.

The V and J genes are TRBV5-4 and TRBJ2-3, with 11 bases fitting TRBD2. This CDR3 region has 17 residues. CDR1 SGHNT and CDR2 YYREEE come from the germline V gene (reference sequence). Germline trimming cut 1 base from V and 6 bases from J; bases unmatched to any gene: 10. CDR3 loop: CASSLRLAGGPLDTQYF. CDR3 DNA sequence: TGTGCCAGCAGCTTGCGTCTAGCGGGAGGCCCTCTCGATACGCAGTATTTT.

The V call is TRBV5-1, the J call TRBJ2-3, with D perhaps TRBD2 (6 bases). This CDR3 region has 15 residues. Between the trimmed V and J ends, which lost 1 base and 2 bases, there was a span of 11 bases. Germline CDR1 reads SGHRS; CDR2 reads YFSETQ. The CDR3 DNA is TGCGCCAGCAGCTTGTCGGGACTCTCCACAGATACGCAGTATTTT. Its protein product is CASSLSGLSTDTQYF.

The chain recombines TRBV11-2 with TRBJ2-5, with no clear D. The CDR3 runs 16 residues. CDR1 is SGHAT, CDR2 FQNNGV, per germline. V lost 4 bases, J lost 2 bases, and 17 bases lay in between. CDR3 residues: CASSSRVLGIQETQYF. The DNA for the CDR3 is TGTGCCAGCAGCTCCCGGGTTTTGGGTATTCAAGAGACCCAGTACTTC.

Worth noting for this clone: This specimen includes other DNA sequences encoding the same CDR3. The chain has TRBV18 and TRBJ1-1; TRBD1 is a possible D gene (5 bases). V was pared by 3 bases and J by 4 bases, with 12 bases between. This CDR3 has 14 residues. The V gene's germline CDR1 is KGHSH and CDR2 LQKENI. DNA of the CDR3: TGTGCCAGCTCACCCGGCAGGGAGGGCACTGAAGCTTTCTTT. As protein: CASSPGREGTEAFF.

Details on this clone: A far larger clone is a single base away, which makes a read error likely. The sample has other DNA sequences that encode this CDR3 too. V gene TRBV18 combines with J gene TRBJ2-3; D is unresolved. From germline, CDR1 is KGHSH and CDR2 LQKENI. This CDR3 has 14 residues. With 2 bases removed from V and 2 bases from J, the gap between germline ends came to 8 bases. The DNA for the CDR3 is TGTGCCAGCTCACCATCGGCGAACACAGATACGCAGTATTTT. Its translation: CASSPSANTDTQYF.

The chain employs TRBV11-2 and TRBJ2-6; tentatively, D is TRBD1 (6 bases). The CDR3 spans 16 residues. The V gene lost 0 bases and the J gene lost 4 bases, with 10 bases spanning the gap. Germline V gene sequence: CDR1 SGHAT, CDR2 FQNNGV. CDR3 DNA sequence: TGTGCCAGCAGCTTAGATGGGGGCGGAGGGGCCAACGTCCTGACTTTC. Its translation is CASSLDGGGGANVLTF.

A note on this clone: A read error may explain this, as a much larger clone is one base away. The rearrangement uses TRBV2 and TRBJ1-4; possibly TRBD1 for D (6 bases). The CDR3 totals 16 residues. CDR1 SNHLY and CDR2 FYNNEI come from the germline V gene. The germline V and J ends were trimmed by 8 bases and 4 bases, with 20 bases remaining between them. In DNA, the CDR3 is TGTGCCAGCCGATATACCTCGACAGGTTTTAATGAAAAACTGTTTTTT. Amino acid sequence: CASRYTSTGFNEKLFF.

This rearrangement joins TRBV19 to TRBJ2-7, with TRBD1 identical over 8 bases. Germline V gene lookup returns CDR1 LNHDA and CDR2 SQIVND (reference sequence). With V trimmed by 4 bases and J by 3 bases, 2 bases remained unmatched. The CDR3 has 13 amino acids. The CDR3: CASSSTGGYEQYF. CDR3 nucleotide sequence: TGTGCCAGTAGTAGCACAGGGGGCTACGAGCAGTACTTC.

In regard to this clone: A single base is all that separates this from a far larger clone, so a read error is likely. The CDR3 DNA reads TGTGCCAGCGGCTTAGAATATAGCAATCAGCCCCAGCATTTT. This translates into CASGLEYSNQPQHF. This chain joins TRBV7-9 and TRBJ1-5, with no clear D. Germline assignment: CDR1 SEHNR and CDR2 FQNEAQ (reference sequence). The CDR3 runs to 14 residues.

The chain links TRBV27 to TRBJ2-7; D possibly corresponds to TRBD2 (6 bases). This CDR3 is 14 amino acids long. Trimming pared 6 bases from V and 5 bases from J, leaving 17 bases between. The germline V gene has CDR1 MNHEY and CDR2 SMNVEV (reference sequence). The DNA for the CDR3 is TGTGCCAGCAGCCCCGTGTGGGACTCGAACGAGCAGTACTTC. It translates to CASSPVWDSNEQYF.

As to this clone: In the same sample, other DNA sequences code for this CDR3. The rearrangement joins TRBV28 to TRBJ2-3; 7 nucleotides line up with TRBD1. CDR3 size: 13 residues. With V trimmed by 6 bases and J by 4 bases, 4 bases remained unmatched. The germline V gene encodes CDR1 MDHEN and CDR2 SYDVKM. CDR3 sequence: CASSRQGPDTQYF. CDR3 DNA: TGTGCCAGCAGCAGACAGGGTCCAGATACGCAGTATTTT.

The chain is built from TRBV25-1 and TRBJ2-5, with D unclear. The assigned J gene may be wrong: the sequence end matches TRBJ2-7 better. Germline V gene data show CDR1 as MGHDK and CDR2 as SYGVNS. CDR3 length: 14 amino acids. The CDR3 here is CASSEATAHYEQYF. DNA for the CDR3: TGTGCCAGCAGTGAAGCCACAGCCCACTACGAGCAGTACTTC.

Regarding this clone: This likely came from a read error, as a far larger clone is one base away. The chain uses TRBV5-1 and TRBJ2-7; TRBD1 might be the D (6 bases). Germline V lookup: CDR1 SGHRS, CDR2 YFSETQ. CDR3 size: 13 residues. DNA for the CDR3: TGCGCCAGCAGCTTTCAGGGGTCCTACGGGCAGTACTTC. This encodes CASSFQGSYGQYF.

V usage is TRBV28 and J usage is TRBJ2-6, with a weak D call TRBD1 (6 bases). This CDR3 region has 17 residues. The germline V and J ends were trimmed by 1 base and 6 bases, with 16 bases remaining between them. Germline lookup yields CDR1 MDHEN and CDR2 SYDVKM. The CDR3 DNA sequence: TGTGCCAGCAGTTTATCACAGGGACCCCCTGAGGCCAACGTCCTGACTTTC. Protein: CASSLSQGPPEANVLTF.

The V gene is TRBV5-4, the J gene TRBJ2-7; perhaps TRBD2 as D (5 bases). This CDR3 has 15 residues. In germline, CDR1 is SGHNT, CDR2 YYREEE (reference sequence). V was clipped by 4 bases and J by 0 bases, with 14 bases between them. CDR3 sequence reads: CASSAPGKSSYEQYF. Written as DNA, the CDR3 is TGTGCCAGCAGCGCCCCGGGAAAGAGCTCCTACGAGCAGTACTTC.

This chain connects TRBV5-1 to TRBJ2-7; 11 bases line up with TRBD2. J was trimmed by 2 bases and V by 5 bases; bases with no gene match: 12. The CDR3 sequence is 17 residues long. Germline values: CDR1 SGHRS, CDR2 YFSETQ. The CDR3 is CASSIGTSGSWAYEQYF. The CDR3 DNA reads TGCGCCAGCAGTATTGGTACTAGCGGGAGTTGGGCCTACGAGCAGTACTTC.

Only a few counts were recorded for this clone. CDR3 sequence reads: CASSYSRDGGNTIYF. DNA of the CDR3: TGTGCCAGCAGTTATTCCCGGGACGGTGGAAACACCATATATTTT. The genes are TRBV6-5 and TRBJ1-3, with a weak D call TRBD1 (5 bases). V lost 3 bases and J lost 3, with 12 bases in between. The CDR3 contains 15 residues. Per germline, CDR1 MNHEY and CDR2 SVGAGI.

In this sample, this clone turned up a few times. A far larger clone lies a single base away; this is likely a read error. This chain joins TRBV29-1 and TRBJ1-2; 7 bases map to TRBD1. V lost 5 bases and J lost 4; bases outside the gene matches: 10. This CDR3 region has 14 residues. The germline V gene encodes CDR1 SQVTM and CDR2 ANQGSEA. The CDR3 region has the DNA TGCAGCGTTACAGAGGAGGACAGGTCCTATGGCTACACCTTC. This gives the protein CSVTEEDRSYGYTF.

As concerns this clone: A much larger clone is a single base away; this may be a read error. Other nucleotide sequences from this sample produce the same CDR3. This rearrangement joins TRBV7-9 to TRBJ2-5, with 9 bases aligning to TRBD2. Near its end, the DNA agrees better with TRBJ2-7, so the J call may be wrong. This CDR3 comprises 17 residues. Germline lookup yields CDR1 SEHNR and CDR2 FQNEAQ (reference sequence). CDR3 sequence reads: CASSPIPGLAKGGEQYF. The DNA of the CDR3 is TGTGCCAGCAGCCCCATACCGGGACTAGCTAAGGGTGGCGAGCAGTACTTC.

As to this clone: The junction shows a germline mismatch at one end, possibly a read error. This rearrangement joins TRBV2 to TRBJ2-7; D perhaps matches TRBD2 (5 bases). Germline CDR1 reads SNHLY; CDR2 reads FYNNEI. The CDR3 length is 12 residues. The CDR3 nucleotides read TGTGCCAGCAGTACACTAGTTCACGAGAAGTACTTC. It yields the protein CASSTLVHEKYF.

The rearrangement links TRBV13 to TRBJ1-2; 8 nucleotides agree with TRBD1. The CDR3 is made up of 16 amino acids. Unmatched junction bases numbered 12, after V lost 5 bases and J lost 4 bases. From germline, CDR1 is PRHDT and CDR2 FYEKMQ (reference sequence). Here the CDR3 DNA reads TGTGCCAGCAGCCGGTACGGGACAGGCCTTTTCTATGGCTACACCTTC. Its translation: CASSRYGTGLFYGYTF.

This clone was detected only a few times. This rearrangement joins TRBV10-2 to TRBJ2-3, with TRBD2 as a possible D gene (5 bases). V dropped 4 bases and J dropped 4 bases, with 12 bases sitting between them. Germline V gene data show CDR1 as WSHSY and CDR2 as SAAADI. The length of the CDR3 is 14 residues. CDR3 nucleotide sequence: TGCGCCAGCAGTGGGCTAGCCCGCCCAGATACGCAGTATTTT. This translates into CASSGLARPDTQYF.

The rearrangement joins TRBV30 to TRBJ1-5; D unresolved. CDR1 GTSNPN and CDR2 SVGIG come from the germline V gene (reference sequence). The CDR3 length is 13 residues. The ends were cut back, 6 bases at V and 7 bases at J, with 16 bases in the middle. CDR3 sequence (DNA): TGTGCCTGTACGGATATGGGAGGGCAGCCCCAGCATTTT. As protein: CACTDMGGQPQHF.

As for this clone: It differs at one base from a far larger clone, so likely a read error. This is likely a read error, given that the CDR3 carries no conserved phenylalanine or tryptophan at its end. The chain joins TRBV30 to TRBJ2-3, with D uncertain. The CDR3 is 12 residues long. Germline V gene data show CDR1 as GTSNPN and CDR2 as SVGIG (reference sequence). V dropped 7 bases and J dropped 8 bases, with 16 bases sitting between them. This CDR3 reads CASTWAHSTQYL. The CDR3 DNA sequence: TGTGCCTCCACCTGGGCCCATTCTACGCAGTATCTT.

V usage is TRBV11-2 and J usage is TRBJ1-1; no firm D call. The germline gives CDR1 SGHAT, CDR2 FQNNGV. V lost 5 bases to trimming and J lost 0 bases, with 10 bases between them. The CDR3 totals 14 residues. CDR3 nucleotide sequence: TGTGCCAGCAGCGACAATTATATGAACACTGAAGCTTTCTTT. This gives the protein CASSDNYMNTEAFF.

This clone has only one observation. The CDR3 sequence is CASSELPAGKFNEQFF. CDR3 nucleotide sequence: TGTGCCAGCAGTGAACTTCCAGCGGGAAAGTTCAATGAGCAGTTCTTC. This chain links TRBV2 with TRBJ2-1; the match to TRBD2 covers 7 bases. V dropped 2 bases and J dropped 6; count of bases not matched to a gene: 10. Per germline, CDR1 SNHLY and CDR2 FYNNEI. The length of the CDR3 is 16 residues.

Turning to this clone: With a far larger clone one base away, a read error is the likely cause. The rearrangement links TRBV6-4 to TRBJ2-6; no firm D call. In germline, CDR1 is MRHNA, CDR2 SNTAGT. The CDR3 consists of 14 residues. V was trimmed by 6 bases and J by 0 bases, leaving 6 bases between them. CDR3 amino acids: CASSAYSGANVLTF. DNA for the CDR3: TGTGCCAGCAGCGCCTACTCTGGGGCCAACGTCCTGACTTTC.

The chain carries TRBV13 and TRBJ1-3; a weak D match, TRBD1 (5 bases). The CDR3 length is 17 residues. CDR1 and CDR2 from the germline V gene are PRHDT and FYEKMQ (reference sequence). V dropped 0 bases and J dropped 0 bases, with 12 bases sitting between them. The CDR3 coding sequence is TGTGCCAGCAGCTTAGGGGACATTTGGGGCTCTGGAAACACCATATATTTT. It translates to CASSLGDIWGSGNTIYF.

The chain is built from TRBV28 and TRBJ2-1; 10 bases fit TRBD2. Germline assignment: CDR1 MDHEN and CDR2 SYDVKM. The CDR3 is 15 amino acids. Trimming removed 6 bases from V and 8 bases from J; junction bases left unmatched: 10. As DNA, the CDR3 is TGTGCCAGCAGGCCCCCGAGCGGGAGGGGCTATGAGCAGTTCTTC. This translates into CASRPPSGRGYEQFF.